The TCR beta chain under discussion was sequenced for a study of T cell repertoires in cytomegalovirus infection. There are a few counts of this clonotype. The target antigen is unknown. CDR3 length: 15 residues. Germline loops: CDR1 MNHEY, CDR2 SMNVEV (reference sequence). The V segment lost 5 bases and the J segment 5 bases; nucleotides outside the gene matches: 8. TCRdb re-called the reads with MiXCR, one entry per CDR3 protein. Of tens of thousands of distinct CDR3 sequences listed, 20% to 30% are singletons. This TCR was recovered from a human donor in good health (CMV status not recorded). Some clones in this sample may be carry-over from other donors' samples. Source: CD8+ T cells from cultured PBMCs, taken from culture after CMV antigen stimulation. The chain carries TRBV27 and TRBJ2-3; 9 bases agree with TRBD1. CDR3 sequence reads: CASSTKTGGVDTQYF. CDR3 nucleotides: TGTGCCAGCAGTACAAAGACAGGGGGGGTAGATACGCAGTATTTT.